This TCR beta chain emerged from a study of blood T cell repertoires in COVID-19. About the study: Acute and convalescent COVID-19 samples came from the United States, Italy and Spain. T cells, B-cell-depleted T cells, or PBMCs supplied cDNA or gDNA.

Original handling: From reference gene primer amplification, estimates of nucleated cell counts were derived. TCRdb keeps only in-frame clones here, not all; method: immunoSEQ multiplex PCR. Clonal size and the V and J genes are those of that table, whereas D and trimming came from the DNA. The data hold some 300,000 clones, with around nine tenths observed a single time. Seattle patients were enrolled during active infection and followed longitudinally. Germline CDR1 SGHVS, CDR2 FQNEAQ. With 1 base removed from V and 4 bases from J, the gap between germline ends came to 14 bases. The CDR3 is 16 amino acids.

The chain recombines TRBV7-8 with TRBJ1-3; D is possibly TRBD1 (5 bases). Sample: peripheral blood. The TCR was taken from a woman in her 30s with COVID-19, enrolled during active disease. The CDR3 region has the DNA TGTGCCAGCAGCTTAGGGCCTGGGGGGTACGGAAACACCATATATTTT. It yields the protein CASSLGPGGYGNTIYF.